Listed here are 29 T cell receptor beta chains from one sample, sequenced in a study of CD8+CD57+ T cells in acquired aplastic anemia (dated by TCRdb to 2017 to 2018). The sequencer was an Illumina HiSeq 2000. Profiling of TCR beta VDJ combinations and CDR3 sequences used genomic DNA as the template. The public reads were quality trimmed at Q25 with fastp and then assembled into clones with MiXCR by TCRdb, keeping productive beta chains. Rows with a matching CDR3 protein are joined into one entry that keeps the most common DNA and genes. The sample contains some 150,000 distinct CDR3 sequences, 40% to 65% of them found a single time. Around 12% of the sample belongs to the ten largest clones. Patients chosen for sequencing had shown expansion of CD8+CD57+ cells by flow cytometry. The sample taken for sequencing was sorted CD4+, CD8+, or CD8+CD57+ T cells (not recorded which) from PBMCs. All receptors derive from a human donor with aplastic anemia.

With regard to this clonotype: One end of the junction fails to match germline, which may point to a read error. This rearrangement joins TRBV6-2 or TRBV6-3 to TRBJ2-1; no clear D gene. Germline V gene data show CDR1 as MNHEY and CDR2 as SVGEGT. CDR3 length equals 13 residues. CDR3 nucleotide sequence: TGTGCCAGCACTCCCGGGCCCTACAATGAGCATTTCTTC. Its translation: CASTPGPYNEHFF.

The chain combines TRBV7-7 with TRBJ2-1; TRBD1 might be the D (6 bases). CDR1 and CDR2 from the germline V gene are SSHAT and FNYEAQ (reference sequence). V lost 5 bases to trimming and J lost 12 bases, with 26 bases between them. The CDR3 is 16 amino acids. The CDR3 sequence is CASSPGTHGSNEWQFF. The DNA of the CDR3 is TGTGCCAGCAGCCCAGGGACACACGGAAGCAATGAGTGGCAGTTCTTC.

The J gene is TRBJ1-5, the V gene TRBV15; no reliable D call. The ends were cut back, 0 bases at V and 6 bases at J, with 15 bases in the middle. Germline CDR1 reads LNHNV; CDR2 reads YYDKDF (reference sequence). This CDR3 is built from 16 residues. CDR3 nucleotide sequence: TGTGCCACCAGCAGAGATTCCGGAACAGTCGGTCAGCCCCAGCATTTT. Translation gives CATSRDSGTVGQPQHF. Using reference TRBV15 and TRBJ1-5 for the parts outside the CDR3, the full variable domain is DAMVIQNPRYQVTQFGKPVTLSCSQTLNHNVMYWYQQKSSQAPKLLFHYYDKDFNNEADTPDNFQSRRPNTSFCFLDIRSPGLGDTAMYLCATSRDSGTVGQPQHFGDGTRLSIL.

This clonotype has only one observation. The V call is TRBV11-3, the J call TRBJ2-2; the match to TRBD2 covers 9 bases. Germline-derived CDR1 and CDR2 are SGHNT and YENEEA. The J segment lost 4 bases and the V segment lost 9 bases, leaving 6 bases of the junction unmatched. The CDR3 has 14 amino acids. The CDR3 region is CASRPSGATGELFF. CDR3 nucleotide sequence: TGTGCCAGTAGGCCTAGCGGGGCCACCGGGGAGCTGTTTTTT.

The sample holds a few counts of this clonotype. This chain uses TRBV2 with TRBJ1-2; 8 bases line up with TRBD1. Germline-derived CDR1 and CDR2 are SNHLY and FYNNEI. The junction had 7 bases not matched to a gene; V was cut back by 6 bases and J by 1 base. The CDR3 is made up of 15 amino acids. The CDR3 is CASRATGGGNYGYTF. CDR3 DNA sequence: TGTGCCAGCAGGGCTACAGGGGGTGGTAACTATGGCTACACCTTC.

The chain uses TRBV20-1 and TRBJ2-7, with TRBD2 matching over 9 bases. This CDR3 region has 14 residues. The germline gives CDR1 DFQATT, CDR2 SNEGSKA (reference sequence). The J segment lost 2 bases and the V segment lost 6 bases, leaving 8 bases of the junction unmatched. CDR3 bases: TGCAGTGCCATAAGGACTAGCGAAGCCTACGAGCAGTACTTC. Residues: CSAIRTSEAYEQYF.

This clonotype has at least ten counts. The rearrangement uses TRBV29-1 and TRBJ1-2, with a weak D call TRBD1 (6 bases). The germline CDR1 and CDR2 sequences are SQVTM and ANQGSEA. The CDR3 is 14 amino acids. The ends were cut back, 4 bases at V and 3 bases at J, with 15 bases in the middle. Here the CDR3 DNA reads TGCAGCGTTGTCGAGGGGGGGGCCGACTATGGCTACACCTTC. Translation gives CSVVEGGADYGYTF.

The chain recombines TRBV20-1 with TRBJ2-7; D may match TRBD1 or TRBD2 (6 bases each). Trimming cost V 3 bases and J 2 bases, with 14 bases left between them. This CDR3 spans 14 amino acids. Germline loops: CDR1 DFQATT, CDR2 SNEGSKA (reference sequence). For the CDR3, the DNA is TGCAGTGCTAGTCAGGACGGGGGCCCCTACGAGCAGTACTTC. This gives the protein CSASQDGGPYEQYF.

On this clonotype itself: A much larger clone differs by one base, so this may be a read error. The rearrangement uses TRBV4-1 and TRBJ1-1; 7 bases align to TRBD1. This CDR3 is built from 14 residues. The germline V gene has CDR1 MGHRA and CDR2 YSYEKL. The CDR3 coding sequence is TGCGCCAGCAGCTACCCCAGGGGGAACGCTGAAGCTTTCTTT. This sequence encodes CASSYPRGNAEAFF.

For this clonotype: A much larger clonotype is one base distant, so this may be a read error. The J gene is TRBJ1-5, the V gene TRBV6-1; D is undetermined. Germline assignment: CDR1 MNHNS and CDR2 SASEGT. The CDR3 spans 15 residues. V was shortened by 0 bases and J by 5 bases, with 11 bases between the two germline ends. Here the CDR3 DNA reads TGTGCCAGCAGTGAAGCCCGCGACACCCATCAGCCCCAGCATTTT. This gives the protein CASSEARDTHQPQHF.

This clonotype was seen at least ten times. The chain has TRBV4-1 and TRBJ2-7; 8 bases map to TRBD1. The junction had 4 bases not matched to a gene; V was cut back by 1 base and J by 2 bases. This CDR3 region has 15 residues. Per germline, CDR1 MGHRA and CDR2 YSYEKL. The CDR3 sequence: CASSQAPGGPYEQYF. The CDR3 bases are TGCGCCAGCAGCCAAGCCCCAGGGGGCCCCTACGAGCAGTACTTC.

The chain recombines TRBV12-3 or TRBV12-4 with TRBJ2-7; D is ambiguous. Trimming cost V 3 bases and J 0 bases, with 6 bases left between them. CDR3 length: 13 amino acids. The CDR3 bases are TGTGCCAGCAGTTTCGAGAGCTCCTACGAGCAGTACTTC. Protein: CASSFESSYEQYF.

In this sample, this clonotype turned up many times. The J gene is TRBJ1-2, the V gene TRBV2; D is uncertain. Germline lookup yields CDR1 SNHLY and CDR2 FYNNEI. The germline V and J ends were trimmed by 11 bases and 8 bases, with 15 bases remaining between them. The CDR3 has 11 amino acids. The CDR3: CALGTGFGYTF. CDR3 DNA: TGTGCCCTCGGAACGGGCTTCGGCTACACCTTC.

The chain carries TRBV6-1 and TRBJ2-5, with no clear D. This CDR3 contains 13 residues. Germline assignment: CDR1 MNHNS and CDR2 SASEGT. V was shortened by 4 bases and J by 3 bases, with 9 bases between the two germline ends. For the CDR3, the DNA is TGTGCCAGCAGTGTCGGAGCCGAAGAGACCCAGTACTTC. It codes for CASSVGAEETQYF.

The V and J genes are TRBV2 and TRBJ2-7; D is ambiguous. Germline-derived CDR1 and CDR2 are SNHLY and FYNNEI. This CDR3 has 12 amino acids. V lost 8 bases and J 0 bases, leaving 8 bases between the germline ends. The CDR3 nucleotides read TGTGCCAGCTGTCAGTCCTCCTACGAGCAGTACTTC. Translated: CASCQSSYEQYF.

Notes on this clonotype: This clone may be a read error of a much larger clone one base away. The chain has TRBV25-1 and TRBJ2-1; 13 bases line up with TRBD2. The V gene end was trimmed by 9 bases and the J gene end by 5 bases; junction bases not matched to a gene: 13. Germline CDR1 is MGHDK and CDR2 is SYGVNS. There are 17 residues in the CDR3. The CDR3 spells CASSIWTSGGFHNEQFF. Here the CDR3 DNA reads TGTGCCAGTAGTATTTGGACTAGCGGGGGTTTCCACAATGAGCAGTTCTTC.

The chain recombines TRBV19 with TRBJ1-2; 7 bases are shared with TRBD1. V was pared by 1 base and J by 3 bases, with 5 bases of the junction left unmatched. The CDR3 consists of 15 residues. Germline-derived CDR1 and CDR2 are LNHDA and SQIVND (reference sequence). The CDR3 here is CASSIATGTDYGYTF. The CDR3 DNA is TGTGCCAGTAGTATAGCGACAGGGACGGACTATGGCTACACCTTC.

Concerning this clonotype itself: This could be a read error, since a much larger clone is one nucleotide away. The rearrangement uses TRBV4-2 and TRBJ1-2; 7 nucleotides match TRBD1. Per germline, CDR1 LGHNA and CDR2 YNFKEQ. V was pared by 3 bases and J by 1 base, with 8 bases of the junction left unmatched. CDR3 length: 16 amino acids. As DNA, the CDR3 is TGTGCCAGCAGCCATGGAAGAGACAGGGTTAACTATGGCTACACCTTC. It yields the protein CASSHGRDRVNYGYTF.

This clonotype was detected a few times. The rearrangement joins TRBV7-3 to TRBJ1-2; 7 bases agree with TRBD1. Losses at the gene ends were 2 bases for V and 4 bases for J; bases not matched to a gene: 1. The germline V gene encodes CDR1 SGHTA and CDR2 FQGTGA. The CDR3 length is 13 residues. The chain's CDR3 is CASSLGTAYGYTF. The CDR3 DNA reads TGTGCCAGCAGCTTAGGGACAGCCTATGGCTACACCTTC. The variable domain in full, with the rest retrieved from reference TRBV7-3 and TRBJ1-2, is GAGVSQTPSNKVTEKGKYVELRCDPISGHTALYWYRQSLGQGPEFLIYFQGTGAADDSGLPNDRFFAVRPEGSVSTLKIQRTERGDSAVYLCASSLGTAYGYTFGSGTRLTVV.

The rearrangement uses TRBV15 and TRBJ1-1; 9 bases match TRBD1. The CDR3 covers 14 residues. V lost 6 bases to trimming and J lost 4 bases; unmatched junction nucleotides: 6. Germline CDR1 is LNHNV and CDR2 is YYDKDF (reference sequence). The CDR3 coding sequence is TGTGCCACCAGATTAACAGGGGGCGGCACTGAAGCTTTCTTT. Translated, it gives CATRLTGGGTEAFF.

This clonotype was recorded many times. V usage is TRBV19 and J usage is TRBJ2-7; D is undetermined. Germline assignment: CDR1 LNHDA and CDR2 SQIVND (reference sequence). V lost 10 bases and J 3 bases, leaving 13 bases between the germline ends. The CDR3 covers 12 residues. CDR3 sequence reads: CATEGESYEQYF. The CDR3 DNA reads TGTGCCACCGAAGGTGAGAGCTACGAGCAGTACTTC.

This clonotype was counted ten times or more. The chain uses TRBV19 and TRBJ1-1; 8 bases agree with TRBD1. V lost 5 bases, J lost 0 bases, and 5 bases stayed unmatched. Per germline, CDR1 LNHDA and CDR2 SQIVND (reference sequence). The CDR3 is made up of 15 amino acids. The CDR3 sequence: CASSGGTGMNTEAFF. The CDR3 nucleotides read TGTGCCAGTAGTGGGGGGACAGGAATGAACACTGAAGCTTTCTTT.

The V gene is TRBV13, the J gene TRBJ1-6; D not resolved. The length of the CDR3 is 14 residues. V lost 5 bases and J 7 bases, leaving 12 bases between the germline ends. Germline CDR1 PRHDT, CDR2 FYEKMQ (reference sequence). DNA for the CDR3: TGTGCCAGCAGCAGGGCCCCTGAGAATTCACCCCTCCACTTT. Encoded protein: CASSRAPENSPLHF.

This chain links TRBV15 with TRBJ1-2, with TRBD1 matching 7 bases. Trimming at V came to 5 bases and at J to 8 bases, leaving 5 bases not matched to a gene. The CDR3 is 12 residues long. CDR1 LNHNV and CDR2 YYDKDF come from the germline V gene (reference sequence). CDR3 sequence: CATSGRQGGYTF. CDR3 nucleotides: TGTGCCACCAGCGGACGACAGGGCGGCTACACCTTC. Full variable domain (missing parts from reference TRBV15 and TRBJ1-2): DAMVIQNPRYQVTQFGKPVTLSCSQTLNHNVMYWYQQKSSQAPKLLFHYYDKDFNNEADTPDNFQSRRPNTSFCFLDIRSPGLGDTAMYLCATSGRQGGYTFGSGTRLTVV.

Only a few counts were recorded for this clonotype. CDR3 in amino acids: CASSRLAGTSADTQYF. The CDR3 DNA reads as TGTGCCAGTAGTAGGCTAGCGGGAACAAGTGCAGATACGCAGTATTTT. This chain links TRBV19 with TRBJ2-3; TRBD2 aligns across 9 bases. The V gene end was trimmed by 4 bases and the J gene end by 4 bases; junction bases not matched to a gene: 9. The CDR3 contains 16 residues. Germline lookup yields CDR1 LNHDA and CDR2 SQIVND (reference sequence).

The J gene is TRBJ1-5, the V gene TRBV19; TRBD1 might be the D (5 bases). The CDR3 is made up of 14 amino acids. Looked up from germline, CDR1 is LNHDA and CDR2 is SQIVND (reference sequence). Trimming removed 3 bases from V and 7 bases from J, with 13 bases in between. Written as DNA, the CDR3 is TGTGCCAGTAGTATTACGGCAGGGCGCCAGCCCCAGCATTTT. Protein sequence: CASSITAGRQPQHF.

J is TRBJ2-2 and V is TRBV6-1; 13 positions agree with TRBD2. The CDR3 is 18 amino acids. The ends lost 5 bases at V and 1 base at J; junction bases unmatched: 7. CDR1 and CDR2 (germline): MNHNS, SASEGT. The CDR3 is CASSSRTSGGGNTGELFF. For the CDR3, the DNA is TGTGCCAGCAGTTCCAGGACTAGCGGGGGAGGGAACACCGGGGAGCTGTTTTTT.

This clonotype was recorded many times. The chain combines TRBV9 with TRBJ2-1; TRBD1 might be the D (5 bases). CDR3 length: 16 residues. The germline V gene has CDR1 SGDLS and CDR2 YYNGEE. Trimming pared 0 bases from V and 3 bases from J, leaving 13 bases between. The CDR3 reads CASSVVADRGYNEQFF. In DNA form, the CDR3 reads TGTGCCAGCAGCGTAGTAGCAGATAGGGGCTACAATGAGCAGTTCTTC.

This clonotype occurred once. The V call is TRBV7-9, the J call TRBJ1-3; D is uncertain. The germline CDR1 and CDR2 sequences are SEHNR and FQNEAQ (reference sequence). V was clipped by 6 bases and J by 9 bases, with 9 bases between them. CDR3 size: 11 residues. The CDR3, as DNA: TGTGCCAGCAGTTCTAGCGGCACCATATATTTT. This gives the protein CASSSSGTIYF.